These T cell receptor beta chains were read from a single sample in a study of T cells in Graves' hyperthyroidism and ophthalmopathy. TCRdb re-derived calls from the multiplex PCR reads in MiXCR, one entry per CDR3 protein. The repertoire holds some 300,000 distinct CDR3 sequences, with roughly 17% as singletons. Sequenced: blood. The origin of the receptors is a man aged 30 to 45 with Graves' hyperthyroidism. Each CDR3 is given with its conserved first and last residue. Fields, in order: clone size, J gene, V gene, D gene, CDR3 protein, CDR3 DNA. The D gene is left open where the match is weak. A row's size may be missing; if present it is once, few, many or a size class.

clone_size: few; j_call: TRBJ2-2; v_call: TRBV3-1; d_call: NA; cdr3_aa: CASSQDPHSIGGELFF; cdr3_nt: TGTGCCAGCAGCCAAGATCCCCACAGTATTGGCGGGGAGCTGTTTTTT
clone_size: NA; j_call: TRBJ2-1; v_call: TRBV9; d_call: NA; cdr3_aa: CASSVAPRDAQFF; cdr3_nt: TGTGCCAGCAGCGTAGCCCCCCGGGACGCACAGTTCTTC
clone_size: many; j_call: TRBJ2-3; v_call: TRBV3-1; d_call: TRBD2; cdr3_aa: CASSHRIAGSSDTQYF; cdr3_nt: TGTGCCAGCAGCCATAGGATAGCGGGAAGTTCAGATACGCAGTATTTT
clone_size: many; j_call: TRBJ1-2; v_call: TRBV27; d_call: TRBD1; cdr3_aa: CASSLSGQGSGYTF; cdr3_nt: TGTGCCAGCAGTTTATCGGGACAGGGAAGTGGCTACACCTTC
clone_size: NA; j_call: TRBJ2-7; v_call: TRBV7-9; d_call: NA; cdr3_aa: CASSSESREQYF; cdr3_nt: TGTGCCAGCAGCTCCGAATCTAGAGAGCAGTACTTC
clone_size: many; j_call: TRBJ2-5; v_call: TRBV12-3/TRBV12-4; d_call: TRBD2; cdr3_aa: CASSLAAGGQETQYF; cdr3_nt: TGTGCCAGCAGTTTAGCAGCGGGAGGCCAAGAGACCCAGTACTTC
clone_size: many; j_call: TRBJ1-1; v_call: TRBV29-1; d_call: TRBD1; cdr3_aa: CSGGQGNTEAFF; cdr3_nt: TGCAGCGGGGGACAGGGAAACACTGAAGCTTTCTTT
clone_size: many; j_call: TRBJ2-7; v_call: TRBV11-2; d_call: NA; cdr3_aa: CASSAGQGLWYEQYF; cdr3_nt: TGTGCCAGCAGCGCCGGGCAAGGGTTATGGTACGAGCAGTACTTC
clone_size: NA; j_call: TRBJ2-1; v_call: TRBV5-6; d_call: NA; cdr3_aa: CASSLARAGESSYNEQFF; cdr3_nt: TGTGCCAGCAGCTTGGCCAGGGCAGGGGAGAGCTCCTACAATGAGCAGTTCTTC
clone_size: many; j_call: TRBJ2-3; v_call: TRBV12-3/TRBV12-4; d_call: TRBD2; cdr3_aa: CASSWASGRLDTQYF; cdr3_nt: TGTGCCAGCAGTTGGGCTAGCGGGAGGCTAGATACGCAGTATTTT
clone_size: NA; j_call: TRBJ2-3; v_call: TRBV6-1; d_call: NA; cdr3_aa: CASRPQGSTDTQYF; cdr3_nt: TGTGCCAGTCGGCCGCAGGGGAGCACCGATACGCAGTATTTT
clone_size: many; j_call: TRBJ1-4; v_call: TRBV4-2; d_call: NA; cdr3_aa: CASSQVGSGQQYGEKLFF; cdr3_nt: TGTGCCAGCAGCCAAGTTGGGAGCGGACAGCAATATGGCGAAAAACTGTTTTTT
clone_size: NA; j_call: TRBJ1-2; v_call: TRBV28; d_call: NA; cdr3_aa: CASSLGGQSYYGYTF; cdr3_nt: TGTGCCAGCAGTTTAGGAGGACAGAGCTACTATGGCTACACCTTC
clone_size: few; j_call: TRBJ1-2; v_call: TRBV4-1; d_call: TRBD1; cdr3_aa: CASSPNRQGHSYGYTF; cdr3_nt: TGCGCCAGCAGCCCCAACCGACAGGGCCATTCCTATGGCTACACCTTC
clone_size: NA; j_call: TRBJ2-2; v_call: TRBV9; d_call: TRBD2; cdr3_aa: CASSSGGSSTGELFF; cdr3_nt: TGTGCCAGCAGCTCCGGGGGGAGTTCCACCGGGGAGCTGTTTTTT
clone_size: many; j_call: TRBJ2-7; v_call: TRBV13; d_call: TRBD2; cdr3_aa: CASSSALAGYEQYF; cdr3_nt: TGTGCCAGCAGCTCAGCACTAGCGGGCTACGAGCAGTACTTC
clone_size: many; j_call: TRBJ2-2; v_call: TRBV11-3; d_call: NA; cdr3_aa: CASSPRTQTGELFF; cdr3_nt: TGTGCCAGCAGCCCGCGGACCCAAACCGGGGAGCTGTTTTTT
clone_size: many; j_call: TRBJ2-7; v_call: TRBV12-3/TRBV12-4; d_call: NA; cdr3_aa: CASSLTTAEQYF; cdr3_nt: TGTGCCAGCAGTTTAACGACAGCCGAGCAGTACTTC